These T cell receptor beta chains were read from a single sample in a study of blood T cell repertoires in COVID-19. Sequencing used immunoSEQ multiplex PCR; TCRdb keeps in-frame clones, though not all of them. The sample holds 150,000 to 200,000 clones, about 85% seen once. Input material: peripheral blood. All receptors come from a man aged 55 to 70 with active or convalescent COVID-19. CDR3s include the opening cysteine and the closing phenylalanine or tryptophan. Each record gives: clone size, J gene, V gene, CDR3 protein. The size entry is marked missing in some rows and otherwise reads once, few, many or a size class.

>-|TRBJ2-1|TRBV14
CASSRTGNEQFF
>-|TRBJ1-5|TRBV24-1
CATSERAKQPQHF
>few|TRBJ2-5|TRBV10-1
CASSPTPQETQYF
>-|TRBJ2-1|TRBV9
CASSVGLGLAGDNEQFF
>-|TRBJ2-1|TRBV2
CASTGRGGLRNEQFF
>-|TRBJ2-5|TRBV2
CASSFGQGETQYF
>-|TRBJ2-3|TRBV7-9
CASSLGGGWADTQYF
>few|TRBJ2-1|TRBV3-1/TRBV3-2
CASSQEGRLAYNEQFF
>once|TRBJ2-5|TRBV7-9
CASSLGGVLLETQYF
>once|TRBJ2-4|TRBV28
CASSFRGGFKNIQYF
>-|TRBJ2-7|TRBV15
CATSRQGGRDEQYF
>once|TRBJ1-2|TRBV13
CASSLLRGAGYGYTF
>once|TRBJ1-6|TRBV5-4
CASSWGGDRGSPLHF
>-|TRBJ1-4|TRBV18
CASSPRTGKATNEKLFF
>-|TRBJ2-7|TRBV4-1
CASSQDKAYEQYF
>-|TRBJ1-3|TRBV9
CASSRTGLNSGNTIYF
>-|TRBJ2-2|TRBV6-5
CATKILAGPGELFF
>-|TRBJ2-1|TRBV5-4
CASSLGQSGGFNEQFF
>-|TRBJ1-2|TRBV19
CASSIDRDRGYTF
>few|TRBJ1-2|TRBV20-1
CSARTDYGYTF
>-|TRBJ2-5|TRBV30
CAWSPHHGEAGGRREYF
>-|TRBJ2-1|TRBV5-1
CASSSLAGPYNEQFF
>-|TRBJ2-7|TRBV29-1
CSVGGSYEQYF
>-|TRBJ2-4|TRBV29-1
CSVLRENIQYF
>-|TRBJ2-7|TRBV7-6
CASSLGGTGFYEQYF
>-|TRBJ1-2|TRBV7-2
CASSPSYGYTF
>-|TRBJ2-5|TRBV4-2
CASSQDLGPAETQYF
>-|TRBJ1-1|TRBV2
CASSEQGANTEAFF
>-|TRBJ2-1|TRBV11-3
CASSPRLGGNEQFF
>-|TRBJ2-2|TRBV24-1
CATSESGTGSSGELFF
>many|TRBJ1-5|TRBV2
CASSDRFWAGRDQPQHF
>-|TRBJ2-2|TRBV5-1
CASSLGLDTGELFF
>-|TRBJ1-2|TRBV7-6
CASSPGTGAATNYGYTF
>once|TRBJ1-2|TRBV5-1
CASSPADRLYGYTF
>-|TRBJ1-5|TRBV5-5
CASSLGAGRDNQPQHF
>-|TRBJ2-2|TRBV13
CASSPRENTGELFF
>-|TRBJ2-1|TRBV5-1
CASSFGLAGRGEQFF
>-|TRBJ2-7|TRBV19
CASSREAADYEQYF
>-|TRBJ1-6|TRBV6-5
CASSLTHRDSPLHF
>-|TRBJ1-1|TRBV2
CASNFATGMTEAFF
>-|TRBJ1-4|TRBV25-1
CASGTGGREKLFF